This T cell receptor beta chain was sequenced for a study of OX40 agonist ivuxolimab in advanced cancers. Regarding the study in general: Ivuxolimab was an agonistic, fully human IgG2 monoclonal antibody directed against OX40 (CD134), a costimulatory receptor. Intravenous ivuxolimab was administered to patients every 2 weeks at six dose levels: 0.01, 0.1, 0.3, 1.5, 3 and 10 mg/kg. Partial responses occurred in three dose-escalation patients, of whom one had hepatocellular carcinoma and two had cutaneous melanoma. The monotherapy dose-escalation portion (N ≈ 52 patients) of the phase I ivuxolimab trial is reported in the paper. The purpose of peripheral TCRbeta sequencing was to test whether ivuxolimab changed TCR sequence diversity and led to clonal T-cell expansion. Prior anti-PD-1, anti-PD-L1 or anti-CTLA-4 therapy was permitted, and checkpoint inhibitors had been received by more than 35% of dose-escalation patients. Of the approximately 50 dose-escalation patients, hepatocellular carcinoma was present in around 20, melanoma in roughly 15, renal cell carcinoma in 9 and head and neck cancer in 9. The dose-escalation cohort was around 84% male with a mean age of about 60 years, ranging from roughly 23 to 85.

In regard to this clone: It lacks a known antigen. No much larger clonotype is one base removed from it; base qualities were not supplied.

Genomic DNA was extracted from sorted cells for sequencing of the TCRbeta CDR3 region. The immunoSEQ Assay was used for sequencing of TCRbeta CDR3 regions. The immuneACCESS repertoire file appears here via TCRdb, limited to in-frame rearrangements. These files lack a portion of the clones; in checked studies, under half of the deficit traces to unresolved V genes, and the cause of the others is not known. This sample comprises 100,000 or so clones, over 75% of them detected only once. The ten largest clones add up to approximately 0.3% of the sample. V is trimmed back by 6 bases and J by 3 bases, and the junction contains 7 bases that no gene match accounts for. CDR1 is given as SGHTA and CDR2 as FQGNSA, both from the germline V gene. CDR3 length: 15 amino acids, cysteine to phenylalanine. Only CDR3 DNA is held: 45 bases, read in frame from base 1. Findings and caveats that apply to the study as a whole: Which antigens the clonally expanded peripheral T cells were specific for was not determined. After ivuxolimab, expanded clones were on average more numerous among CD8+ T cells than among CD4+ T cells. At doses of 0.1 to 3.0 mg/kg, clonal expansion of both CD4+ and CD8+ blood T cells was observed from baseline to week 6. Partial responders in the 0.1-3.0 mg/kg groups had among the lowest normalized peripheral clonal expansion, especially among CD8+ T cells. Low levels of normalized T-cell clonal expansion were also shown by some nonresponding patients.

Patients with autoimmune disease history or receiving systemic immunosuppression were excluded from the trial. In every dose cohort, peripheral blood was drawn for TCR sequencing at baseline, cycle 4 day 1, and cycle 7 day 1. Samples were obtained from an open-label, multicenter, first-in-human phase I dose-escalation trial of ivuxolimab. The trial enrolled adults with locally advanced or metastatic head and neck squamous cell, hepatocellular, melanoma or renal cell carcinoma. Before TCR sequencing, CD4+ T cells and CD8+ T cells from peripheral blood were sorted into separate populations. Sequenced here: CD4+ or CD8+ T cells sorted from blood, sampled in a trial of the OX40 agonist ivuxolimab. The chain was built from TRBV7-2 and TRBJ2-3, and 9 junction bases match TRBD2. The clonotype originates from an adult with an advanced solid tumor such as melanoma, head and neck, liver or kidney cancer. CDR3 loop: CASSYSGSRTDTQYF. In nucleotide form, the sequence is TGTGCCAGCAGTTATAGCGGGAGTAGAACAGATACGCAGTATTTT.